The T cell receptor (beta chain) under discussion was sequenced for a study of T-cell memory formation after mild COVID-19. Study context: Largely, the TCR clusters proved donor specific.

This CDR3 region has 15 residues. J was trimmed by 7 bases and V by 5 bases; bases with no gene match: 10. Germline CDR1 reads SGHAT; CDR2 reads FQNNGV. Researchers used 5'RACE with constant-segment primers to make TCR alpha and TCR beta cDNA libraries that carry sample barcodes and UMIs. TCRdb reanalysed the 5' RACE reads using MiXCR and keeps one entry per CDR3 protein. This sample has 400,000 to 500,000 distinct CDR3 sequences, with 20% found just once. This clonotype was seen a few times. The antigen is unknown. General study points: Contracting CD4+ clones were located mainly in CM and EM, and CD8+ clones in EMRA.

The rearrangement joins TRBV11-2 to TRBJ2-1, with TRBD1 matching over 8 bases. This TCR derives from an adult woman who had mild COVID-19 (a few samples of this study predate the infection). Cell type and time point are not known. The sequenced material came from PBMCs or a T cell subset sorted from them (not recorded which). CDR3 coding DNA: TGTGCCAGCAGCCAAAGGTCGTACAGGGGGAATGAGCAGTTCTTC. It encodes CASSQRSYRGNEQFF.